This T cell receptor beta chain came from a study of cytomegalovirus exposure and HLA in healthy donors. PCR employed 60 Vbeta and 13 Jbeta primers. The assay was immunoSEQ multiplex PCR, and TCRdb's table has in-frame clones only and misses some. Of roughly 190,000 clones listed, around 80% are singletons. General study findings and limits: Later work associated roughly 17,000 TCR beta sequences with HLA alleles at 0.05 false discovery rate.

A word on this clone: Its target is unknown.

The clonotype was recovered from a woman aged 50 to 60 in good health and CMV-seronegative. The sample was PBMCs.

The CDR3 protein is CASRETGPSYEQYF. DNA for the CDR3: TGTGCCAGTAGGGAGACAGGACCATCCTACGAGCAGTACTTC. The V gene is TRBV19, the J gene TRBJ2-7; maybe TRBD1 (6 bases). The V and J ends lost 6 bases and 1 base respectively, with 13 bases between them. The CDR3 spans 14 residues. Germline V gene lookup returns CDR1 LNHDA and CDR2 SQIVND (reference sequence).